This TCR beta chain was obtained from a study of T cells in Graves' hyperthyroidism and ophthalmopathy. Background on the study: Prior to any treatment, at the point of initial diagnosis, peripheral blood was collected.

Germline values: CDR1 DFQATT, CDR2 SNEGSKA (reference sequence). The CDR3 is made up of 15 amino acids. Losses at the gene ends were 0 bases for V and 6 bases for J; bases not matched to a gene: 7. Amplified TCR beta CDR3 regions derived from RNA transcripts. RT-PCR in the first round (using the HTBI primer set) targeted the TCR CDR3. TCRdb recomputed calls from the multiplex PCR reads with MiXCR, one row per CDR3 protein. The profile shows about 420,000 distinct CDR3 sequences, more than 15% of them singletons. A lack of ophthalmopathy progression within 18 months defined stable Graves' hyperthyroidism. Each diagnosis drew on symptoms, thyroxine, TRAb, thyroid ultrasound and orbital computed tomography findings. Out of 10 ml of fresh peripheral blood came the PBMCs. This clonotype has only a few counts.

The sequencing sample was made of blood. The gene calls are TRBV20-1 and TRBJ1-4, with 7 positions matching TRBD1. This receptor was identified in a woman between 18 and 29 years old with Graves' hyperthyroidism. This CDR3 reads CSARDARGTHEKLFF. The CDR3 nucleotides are TGCAGTGCTAGAGATGCCAGGGGGACCCATGAAAAACTGTTTTTT.